The rows below give T cell receptor beta chains drawn from one sample of a study of blood T cell repertoires in COVID-19. Produced via immunoSEQ multiplex PCR; TCRdb's table is partial and in-frame only. Among about 270,000 clones listed, roughly 86% were seen once. Sequenced sample: peripheral blood. These receptor sequences come from a middle-aged man with active or convalescent COVID-19. CDR3s include the opening cysteine and the closing phenylalanine or tryptophan. A D gene is named only where the DNA matches it firmly. The size of a clone is reported for some rows only, either as once, few or many, or as a class for expanded clones.

D | J | V | size | CDR3 | DNA
TRBD1 | TRBJ2-1 | TRBV9 | NA | CASSGQGSSYNEQFF | TGTGCCAGCAGCGGACAGGGGAGCTCCTACAATGAGCAGTTCTTC
TRBD2 | TRBJ2-7 | TRBV19 | once | CASSSKTSGLSSYEQYF | TGTGCCAGTAGTTCCAAGACTAGCGGGTTGAGCTCCTACGAGCAGTACTTC
TRBD2 | TRBJ2-1 | TRBV2 | few | CASSGTLAGGLYNEQFF | TGTGCCAGCAGTGGGACCCTAGCGGGAGGGTTATACAATGAGCAGTTCTTC
TRBD1 | TRBJ1-2 | TRBV12-5 | NA | CASGPGGAGGYTF | TGTGCTAGTGGTCCAGGGGGCGCGGGTGGCTACACCTTC
TRBD2 | TRBJ2-5 | TRBV7-9 | NA | CASSLVTGGPKETQYF | TGTGCCAGCAGCTTAGTAACGGGGGGGCCCAAAGAGACCCAGTACTTC
TRBD1 | TRBJ1-1 | TRBV3-1/TRBV3-2 | NA | CASSRGQGDTEAFF | TGTGCCAGCAGCCGCGGACAGGGGGACACTGAAGCTTTCTTT
NA | TRBJ2-3 | TRBV6-5 | NA | CASMRDLGADTQYF | TGTGCCAGCATGCGGGATTTAGGAGCAGATACGCAGTATTTT
NA | TRBJ2-7 | TRBV7-3 | NA | CASSPDTSYEQYF | TGTGCCAGCAGCCCGGACACCAGCTACGAGCAGTACTTC
TRBD2 | TRBJ2-5 | TRBV6-2/TRBV6-3 | NA | CASSPGLAGVETQYF | TGTGCCAGCAGCCCGGGACTAGCGGGAGTCGAGACCCAGTACTTC
TRBD1 | TRBJ1-2 | TRBV11-2 | NA | CASSPGTGGYTF | TGTGCCAGCAGCCCAGGGACAGGAGGCTACACCTTC
NA | TRBJ1-4 | TRBV19 | NA | CASSNSGTNEKLFF | TGTGCCAGTAGTAATTCGGGAACTAATGAAAAACTGTTTTTT
NA | TRBJ1-1 | TRBV27 | NA | CASSSRRPQAKAFF | TGTGCCAGCAGTTCCAGACGGCCCCAGGCGAAAGCTTTCTTT
NA | TRBJ1-2 | TRBV30 | NA | CAWRSGGECTF | TGTGCCTGGAGATCGGGGGGCGAATGCACCTTC
NA | TRBJ2-3 | TRBV11-3 | few | CASSLYSVTDTQYF | TGTGCCAGCAGCTTATATAGCGTGACAGATACGCAGTATTTT
NA | TRBJ1-6 | TRBV2 | NA | CASSWTGNSPLHF | TGTGCCAGCAGTTGGACGGGAAATTCACCCCTCCACTTT
NA | TRBJ1-4 | TRBV3-1/TRBV3-2 | NA | CASSQDGGARYEKLFF | TGTGCCAGCAGCCAAGATGGAGGGGCGCGATATGAAAAACTGTTTTTT
NA | TRBJ2-7 | TRBV12-3/TRBV12-4 | NA | CASRSGGQSEQYF | TGTGCCAGCAGGTCCGGGGGACAGAGCGAGCAGTACTTC
NA | TRBJ2-7 | TRBV6-6 | few | CASSNPGVGALYEQYF | TGTGCCAGCAGTAACCCAGGGGTAGGGGCCCTATACGAGCAGTACTTC
NA | TRBJ1-1 | TRBV7-2 | NA | CASSPDSYRMTEAFF | TGTGCCAGCAGCCCGGACAGTTATAGGATGACTGAAGCTTTCTTT
NA | TRBJ2-5 | TRBV5-1 | NA | CASREEETQYF | TGCGCCAGCCGAGAAGAAGAGACCCAGTACTTC
TRBD1 | TRBJ1-4 | TRBV5-1 | NA | CASSLGRTGPNEKLFF | TGCGCCAGCAGCTTGGGACGGACAGGGCCTAATGAAAAACTGTTTTTT
TRBD2 | TRBJ2-3 | TRBV30 | NA | CAWTSGWRSPEPWTQYF | TGTGCCTGGACTAGCGGGTGGCGCTCTCCCGAGCCCTGGACGCAGTATTTT
NA | TRBJ2-6 | TRBV19 | NA | CASYAGAGANVLTF | TGTGCCAGTTACGCAGGGGCGGGGGCCAACGTCCTGACTTTC
NA | TRBJ2-7 | TRBV12-3/TRBV12-4 | NA | CASSFGGYEQYF | TGTGCCAGCAGTTTCGGCGGGTACGAGCAGTACTTC
TRBD2 | TRBJ2-5 | TRBV5-4 | NA | CASRPGLAGGYQETQYF | TGTGCCAGCAGACCGGGACTAGCGGGAGGGTACCAAGAGACCCAGTACTTC
TRBD2 | TRBJ2-1 | TRBV28 | NA | CASSLNPLAGVDDEQFF | TGTGCCAGCAGTCTTAACCCGCTAGCGGGGGTCGATGATGAGCAGTTCTTC
NA | TRBJ2-2 | TRBV7-6 | NA | CASSTRAIANTGELFF | TGTGCCAGCAGCACGAGGGCTATCGCGAACACCGGGGAGCTGTTTTTT
NA | TRBJ1-1 | TRBV2 | NA | CASSEIRGNTEAFF | TGTGCCAGCAGTGAAATTAGGGGAAACACTGAAGCTTTCTTT
TRBD1 | TRBJ1-3 | TRBV7-9 | NA | CASSHQGARNTIYF | TGTGCCAGCAGCCATCAGGGGGCCCGGAACACCATATATTTT
TRBD2 | TRBJ2-1 | TRBV3-1/TRBV3-2 | NA | CASSSRGDAGGGFF | TGTGCCAGCAGCTCCCGGGGAGACGCGGGAGGGGGGTTCTTC
TRBD1 | TRBJ2-3 | TRBV30 | NA | CAWSTGGYQDTQYF | TGTGCCTGGAGTACAGGGGGTTATCAAGATACGCAGTATTTT
TRBD1 | TRBJ2-7 | TRBV12-3/TRBV12-4 | NA | CASSLDRGRGQYF | TGTGCCAGCAGTTTGGACAGGGGGCGCGGGCAGTACTTC
TRBD1 | TRBJ1-5 | TRBV5-6 | NA | CASSLAGGWNQPQHF | TGTGCCAGCAGCTTGGCAGGGGGCTGGAATCAGCCCCAGCATTTT
NA | TRBJ1-6 | TRBV18 | NA | CASSPPGLGSSPLHF | TGTGCCAGCTCACCACCGGGACTAGGCTCTTCACCCCTCCACTTT
TRBD2 | TRBJ2-2 | TRBV9 | few | CASSVGTTPAGGELFF | TGTGCCAGCAGCGTTGGGACTACTCCGGCCGGCGGGGAGCTGTTTTTT
TRBD1 | TRBJ2-3 | TRBV19 | NA | CASSKDRGRTDTQYF | TGTGCCAGTAGCAAGGACAGGGGGCGCACAGATACGCAGTATTTT
NA | TRBJ1-2 | TRBV5-5 | NA | CASSEQVNYGYTF | TGTGCCAGCAGCGAACAGGTTAACTATGGCTACACCTTC
NA | TRBJ1-2 | TRBV3-1/TRBV3-2 | NA | CASSPQRVFNYGYTF | TGTGCCAGCAGCCCCCAACGAGTTTTTAACTATGGCTACACCTTC
TRBD1 | TRBJ1-3 | TRBV19 | NA | CASSMRGQGLNTIYF | TGTGCCAGTAGTATGCGGGGACAGGGTCTGAACACCATATATTTT
NA | TRBJ2-7 | TRBV27 | NA | CASSRGYRYEQYF | TGTGCCAGCAGTCGGGGGTACCGCTACGAGCAGTACTTC
TRBD1 | TRBJ1-1 | TRBV27 | NA | CASSSGTGAAAFF | TGTGCCAGCAGTTCCGGGACAGGGGCAGCAGCTTTCTTT
TRBD2 | TRBJ2-7 | TRBV27 | NA | CASTRRLAAGGSYEQYF | TGTGCCAGCACCCGGAGACTAGCGGCGGGCGGGTCCTACGAGCAGTACTTC